The 24 T cell receptor beta chains reported below all come from one sample, sequenced in a study of sequential checkpoint blockade in melanoma. Libraries were prepared by immunoSEQ multiplex PCR; TCRdb keeps only in-frame clonotypes and omits some of them. The sample has 23,000 or so clones, about two thirds seen once. Treatment described: randomized to nivolumab then ipilimumab (arm A) or the reverse (arm B). Sequencing used CD8+ T cells sorted from blood (inferred from file names), obtained from a patient given nivolumab and ipilimumab in sequence. The receptors were gathered from a human donor with melanoma.

The rearrangement links TRBV29-1 to TRBJ2-7, with TRBD1 as a possible D gene (5 bases). This CDR3 contains 11 residues. Germline CDR1 SQVTM, CDR2 ANQGSEA. V shed 7 bases and J shed 4 bases, with 11 bases lying between them. The CDR3 protein is CSAQGWYEQYF. CDR3 nucleotide sequence: TGCAGCGCCCAGGGTTGGTACGAGCAGTACTTC.

This clone was seen a few times. The V gene is TRBV29-1, the J gene TRBJ1-2, with D tentatively TRBD1 (6 bases). This CDR3 has 11 amino acids. CDR1 is SQVTM, CDR2 ANQGSEA, per germline. V was trimmed by 6 bases and J by 8 bases, leaving 13 bases between them. The CDR3: CSVGGAEGYTF. CDR3 sequence (DNA): TGCAGCGTCGGGGGGGCGGAGGGCTACACCTTC.

The chain has TRBV14 and TRBJ1-1; D is perhaps TRBD1 (6 bases). The CDR3 totals 14 residues. Trimming cost V 0 bases and J 11 bases, with 16 bases left between them. The germline V gene encodes CDR1 SGHDN and CDR2 FVKESK. CDR3 region: CASSQEGRGRVAFF. DNA of the CDR3: TGTGCCAGCAGCCAAGAGGGCAGGGGACGCGTGGCTTTCTTT.

The chain joins TRBV5-6 to TRBJ2-2; a weak D match, TRBD2 (6 bases). The CDR3 contains 15 residues. The V gene lost 1 base and the J gene lost 3 bases, with 10 bases spanning the gap. Germline values: CDR1 SGHDT, CDR2 YYEEEE. The CDR3, as DNA: TGTGCCAGCAGCTTGAATTGGGGGGACACCGGGGAGCTGTTTTTT. Its protein is CASSLNWGDTGELFF. The full variable domain, rest sourced from reference TRBV5-6 and TRBJ2-2, is DAGVTQSPTHLIKTRGQQVTLRCSPKSGHDTVSWYQQALGQGPQFIFQYYEEEERQRGNFPDRFSGHQFPNYSSELNVNALLLGDSALYLCASSLNWGDTGELFFGEGSRLTVL.

This clone was counted between two and nine times. The chain carries TRBV9 and TRBJ2-1, with 10 bases identical to TRBD2. The V and J ends lost 4 bases and 1 base, in that order; junction bases with no gene match: 5. This CDR3 comprises 16 residues. Germline CDR1 is SGDLS and CDR2 is YYNGEE. In nucleotides, the CDR3 is TGTGCCAGCAGCCCACCGACTAGCGGGTCCTACAATGAGCAGTTCTTC. This translates into CASSPPTSGSYNEQFF.

The chain combines TRBV27 with TRBJ2-7; D uncertain. Per the germline V gene, CDR1 is MNHEY and CDR2 is SMNVEV (reference sequence). The CDR3 has 14 amino acids. Trimming took off 5 bases at V and 1 base at J, with 12 bases between the two ends. CDR3 bases: TGTGCCAGCAGTAAAGTGGCTCAATCCTACGAGCAGTACTTC. Translated, it gives CASSKVAQSYEQYF.

This chain uses TRBV7-2 with TRBJ2-1; weak D call: TRBD2 (7 bases). Trimming stripped 4 bases from V and 9 bases from J, with 13 bases between. Germline V gene data show CDR1 as SGHTA and CDR2 as FQGNSA. This CDR3 region has 13 residues. In nucleotides, the CDR3 is TGTGCCAGCAGCTCCGGGGGGCTAGGTGAGCAGTTCTTC. It is translated as CASSSGGLGEQFF.

CDR3 sequence reads: CASRGAGGLRETQYF. CDR3 nucleotide sequence: TGTGCCAGCAGGGGAGCGGGGGGGCTCAGGGAGACCCAGTACTTC. V and J are TRBV2 and TRBJ2-5, with 10 positions matching TRBD2. The J segment lost 5 bases and the V segment lost 6 bases, leaving 9 bases of the junction unmatched. The CDR3 extends over 15 amino acids. Germline V gives CDR1 SNHLY, CDR2 FYNNEI.

The CDR3 DNA reads as TGTGCCAGCAGTTTAAGGTCGGACAGTCCCTTTGCAGATACGCAGTATTTT. Translation: CASSLRSDSPFADTQYF. The V and J genes are TRBV27 and TRBJ2-3, with a tentative D call TRBD1 (6 bases). Looked up from germline, CDR1 is MNHEY and CDR2 is SMNVEV (reference sequence). The V and J ends lost 2 bases and 4 bases respectively, with 19 bases between them. The CDR3 contains 17 residues.

Regarding this clone: Other DNA sequences from this sample encode an identical CDR3 as well. This chain uses TRBV28 with TRBJ2-3; 8 bases align to TRBD2. V lost 3 bases to trimming and J lost 3 bases; unmatched junction nucleotides: 2. CDR1 MDHEN and CDR2 SYDVKM come from the germline V gene. The CDR3 runs to 14 residues. This CDR3 reads CASSFLAGTDTQYF. CDR3 nucleotides: TGTGCCAGCAGTTTTTTAGCGGGGACAGATACGCAGTATTTT.

This clone turned up a few times. The V and J genes are TRBV4-1 and TRBJ2-7; TRBD2 might be the D (6 bases). There are 15 residues in the CDR3. CDR1 and CDR2 (germline): MGHRA, YSYEKL. The chain's CDR3 is CASSSGGGGFYEQYV. In DNA, the CDR3 is TGTGCCAGCAGCTCCGGGGGTGGGGGTTTCTACGAGCAGTACGTC.

This clone was observed a handful of times. The chain joins TRBV7-2 to TRBJ1-2; D is perhaps TRBD1 (5 bases). Deletions cut 7 bases from V and 8 bases from J, with 17 bases between. Germline loops: CDR1 SGHTA, CDR2 FQGNSA. The CDR3 is made up of 13 amino acids. The CDR3 protein is CASTYSGSEGYTF. CDR3 bases: TGTGCCAGCACCTACTCAGGGTCGGAAGGCTACACCTTC.

The V call is TRBV2, the J call TRBJ2-1; D not certain. CDR3 length: 11 amino acids. Germline loops: CDR1 SNHLY, CDR2 FYNNEI. V lost 11 bases and J 0 bases, leaving 5 bases between the germline ends. The CDR3: CAGGSYNEQFF. In DNA, the CDR3 is TGTGCCGGCGGCTCCTACAATGAGCAGTTCTTC.

This clone was detected a few times. The gene calls are TRBV27 and TRBJ2-7, with D perhaps matching TRBD1 (5 bases). The ends were cut back, 6 bases at V and 4 bases at J, with 16 bases in the middle. This CDR3 is built from 14 residues. CDR1 and CDR2 (germline): MNHEY, SMNVEV (reference sequence). CDR3 coding DNA: TGTGCCAGCAGCCCCCACAGGACCATTTACGAGCAGTACTTC. This sequence encodes CASSPHRTIYEQYF.

This rearrangement joins TRBV19 to TRBJ2-3, with D possibly TRBD1 on 6 matching bases. Germline CDR1 and CDR2: LNHDA and SQIVND (reference sequence). This CDR3 has 18 amino acids. Trimming removed 5 bases at V and 7 bases at J, with 28 bases between. CDR3 region: CASSARKVTRGTWNTQYF. The CDR3 DNA reads TGTGCCAGTAGTGCGCGCAAGGTAACGAGGGGGACCTGGAATACGCAGTATTTT.

The chain is built from TRBV7-9 and TRBJ1-1; 7 nucleotides align to TRBD1. The trim removed 2 bases at V and 4 bases at J, leaving 10 bases unmatched. CDR1 and CDR2 (germline): SEHNR, FQNEAQ (reference sequence). CDR3 length: 16 amino acids. The CDR3 loop reads CASSLNRRGQSTEAFF. CDR3 in DNA: TGTGCCAGCAGCTTAAACCGAAGGGGGCAGAGCACTGAAGCTTTCTTT. Combining the CDR3 with reference TRBV7-9 and TRBJ1-1 gives the whole variable domain DTGVSQNPRHKITKRGQNVTFRCDPISEHNRLYWYRQTLGQGPEFLTYFQNEAQLEKSRLLSDRFSAERPKGSFSTLEIQRTEQGDSAMYLCASSLNRRGQSTEAFFGQGTRLTVV.

The chain recombines TRBV6-1 with TRBJ1-6; D is possibly TRBD1 (6 bases). Trimming cost V 10 bases and J 0 bases, with 13 bases left between them. Germline V gene data show CDR1 as MNHNS and CDR2 as SASEGT. The CDR3 is made up of 15 amino acids. Here the CDR3 DNA reads TGTGCCACCATGCCAGGGGTCTCCTATAATTCACCCCTCCACTTT. Its translation: CATMPGVSYNSPLHF.

V usage is TRBV6-1 and J usage is TRBJ2-1, with D maybe TRBD2 (5 bases). The germline V gene has CDR1 MNHNS and CDR2 SASEGT. This CDR3 has 13 amino acids. V was trimmed by 5 bases and J by 9 bases, leaving 14 bases between them. CDR3 residues: CASSSGYPGEQFF. In DNA form, the CDR3 reads TGTGCCAGCAGTTCGGGGTACCCGGGTGAGCAGTTCTTC.

The chain is built from TRBV7-8 and TRBJ1-2; 7 bases align to TRBD1. This CDR3 has 13 amino acids. V lost 5 bases, J lost 4 bases, and 4 bases stayed unmatched. Germline assignment: CDR1 SGHVS and CDR2 FQNEAQ. The chain's CDR3 is CASSGGTAYGYTF. As DNA, the CDR3 is TGTGCCAGCAGCGGCGGGACAGCCTATGGCTACACCTTC.

This chain connects TRBV7-9 to TRBJ1-2; perhaps TRBD1 as D (5 bases). Germline V gene lookup returns CDR1 SEHNR and CDR2 FQNEAQ (reference sequence). This CDR3 comprises 17 residues. V lost 6 bases and J 2 bases, leaving 22 bases between the germline ends. The CDR3: CASSYPQGEMKNYGYTF. CDR3 bases: TGTGCCAGCAGTTACCCCCAGGGTGAAATGAAGAACTATGGCTACACCTTC.

The CDR3 loop is CSVDGQGYEQYF. DNA of the CDR3: TGCAGCGTTGACGGACAGGGTTACGAGCAGTACTTC. V gene TRBV29-1 combines with J gene TRBJ2-7; 8 nucleotides match TRBD1. The length of the CDR3 is 12 residues. V gave up 3 bases and J gave up 4 bases; unmatched junction bases: 2. Germline V gene sequence: CDR1 SQVTM, CDR2 ANQGSEA.

The V and J genes are TRBV6-5 and TRBJ1-3, with no clear D. This CDR3 is 14 amino acids long. V gave up 0 bases and J gave up 3 bases, with 6 bases separating them. Per germline, CDR1 MNHEY and CDR2 SVGAGI. The CDR3 here is CASSYSTRGNTIYF. DNA for the CDR3: TGTGCCAGCAGTTACTCGACTCGTGGAAACACCATATATTTT.

This clone was observed a few times. V and J are TRBV4-2 and TRBJ1-2; 7 nucleotides agree with TRBD1. Germline V lookup: CDR1 LGHNA, CDR2 YNFKEQ. This CDR3 has 16 residues. V shed 5 bases and J 7 bases; nucleotides not matched to a gene: 16. DNA for the CDR3: TGTGCCAGCAGCTTGGGGTTGGGGACAGTGCTATCTGGCTACACCTTC. It specifies CASSLGLGTVLSGYTF.

The V gene is TRBV6-1, the J gene TRBJ2-2; D not certain. Germline CDR1 and CDR2: MNHNS and SASEGT. The CDR3 loop spans 13 amino acids. Trimming cost V 6 bases and J 3 bases, with 8 bases left between them. The CDR3 reads CASSHGYTGELFF. In DNA, the CDR3 is TGTGCCAGCAGCCACGGTTACACCGGGGAGCTGTTTTTT.